Each of the 7 T cell receptor beta chains below was sequenced from the same sample in a study of OX40 agonist ivuxolimab in advanced cancers. Clones were read by immunoSEQ multiplex PCR, and TCRdb kept only the in-frame ones, dropping some. This sample has 57,000 or so clones, with roughly four fifths found just once. The specimen was CD4+ or CD8+ T cells sorted from blood, collected in a trial of the OX40 agonist ivuxolimab. Receptors originate from an adult with an advanced solid tumor such as melanoma, head and neck, liver or kidney cancer.

The chain joins TRBV27 to TRBJ1-5; TRBD1 might be the D (6 bases). Germline CDR1 reads MNHEY; CDR2 reads SMNVEV (reference sequence). The V end lost 5 bases, the J end lost 4 bases, and 30 bases lay between the germline ends. The CDR3 is 20 residues long. Here the CDR3 DNA reads TGTGCCAGCAGTATACGACATGGGCGAAGGGGGAATAGGGGTAATCAGCCCCAGCATTTT. Residues: CASSIRHGRRGNRGNQPQHF.

The chain combines TRBV27 with TRBJ2-1; D gene unclear. The germline V and J ends were trimmed by 0 bases and 5 bases, with 14 bases remaining between them. Germline CDR1 and CDR2: MNHEY and SMNVEV (reference sequence). This CDR3 contains 16 residues. Here the CDR3 DNA reads TGTGCCAGCAGTTTATCTCCCGATTTACCCAACAATGAGCAGTTCTTC. This encodes CASSLSPDLPNNEQFF.

The chain employs TRBV12-5 and TRBJ2-3; D remains ambiguous. This CDR3 is built from 15 residues. Between the trimmed V and J ends, which lost 0 bases and 9 bases, there was a span of 16 bases. CDR1 is LGHNT, CDR2 FRNRAP, per germline. In nucleotides, the CDR3 is TGTGCTAGTGGTTTGGTATCGGCCGGCGCGGTCACGCAGTATTTT. Encoded protein: CASGLVSAGAVTQYF.

This clone turned up a few times. The chain couples TRBV7-9 to TRBJ2-2; 8 bases align to TRBD1. V lost 5 bases and J lost 2; bases outside the gene matches: 4. In germline, CDR1 is SEHNR, CDR2 FQNEAQ (reference sequence). The CDR3 is 15 residues long. The CDR3, as DNA: TGTGCCAGCAGCACCGGACAGGGTAACACCGGGGAGCTGTTTTTT. Amino acid sequence: CASSTGQGNTGELFF.

This chain connects TRBV9 to TRBJ1-5; D is possibly TRBD1 (6 bases). The CDR3 extends over 17 amino acids. In germline, CDR1 is SGDLS, CDR2 YYNGEE. With 6 bases removed from V and 0 bases from J, the gap between germline ends came to 19 bases. CDR3 sequence (DNA): TGTGCCAGCATCTTACGGGGGGCAGACCGTAGCAATCAGCCCCAGCATTTT. Protein: CASILRGADRSNQPQHF.

This clone was seen only once. V usage is TRBV30 and J usage is TRBJ2-3, with D possibly being TRBD1 or TRBD2 (6 bases each). CDR1 and CDR2 (germline): GTSNPN, SVGIG (reference sequence). V dropped 4 bases and J dropped 5 bases, with 10 bases sitting between them. The CDR3 has 12 residues. DNA of the CDR3: TGTGCCTGGACAAAGGGGGGAGATACGCAGTATTTT. Translating gives CAWTKGGDTQYF.

CDR3 DNA sequence: TGCGCCAGCAGCGGATCAGGGGGTAGTCAAGAGACCCAGTACTTC. Translating gives CASSGSGGSQETQYF. The V gene is TRBV5-1, the J gene TRBJ2-5, with TRBD1 matching 7 bases. The CDR3 sequence is 15 residues long. J gave up 2 bases and V 4 bases, and 8 bases lay outside the gene matches. Germline assignment: CDR1 SGHRS and CDR2 YFSETQ.